The T cell receptor (beta chain) under discussion was sequenced for a study of cytomegalovirus exposure and HLA in healthy donors. About this clone itself: Its specificity is not known.

The PCR employed 60 Vbeta primers together with 13 Jbeta primers. This table comes from immunoSEQ multiplex PCR, and its TCRdb copy is limited to in-frame clones, with some not included. This table holds about 130,000 clones, 81% found once. Those who donated were healthy bone marrow donors. Study outcomes and limitations: Several V segments, TRBV6-2 and TRBV6-3 among them, could not be told apart and were dropped. When analyzed later, the rates of TCR association showed variation by HLA locus, with DRB1 the most and HLA-C the fewest. Most TCR sequences were uncommon, yet certain public TCRs appeared in many donors.

The CDR3 has 13 amino acids. Trimming left V 4 bases short and J 10 bases short, with 14 bases between. Germline loops: CDR1 SEHNR, CDR2 FQNEAQ (reference sequence). The TCR comes from a woman between 40 and 55 years old in good health and CMV-seropositive. The sample taken for sequencing was PBMCs. This chain connects TRBV7-9 to TRBJ2-1; D perhaps matches TRBD1 (5 bases). This CDR3 reads CASSSPRSGEQFF. CDR3 bases: TGTGCCAGCAGCTCACCAAGATCAGGGGAGCAGTTCTTC.